The 20 T cell receptor beta chains presented below share a single source sample, sequenced in a study of blood T cells in healthy people across ages. PCR was performed a second time for about 6 to 12 cycles using a sample-barcoded 5' primer and a J-beta primer mix. MiXCR was run by TCRdb on the 5' RACE reads, yielding one entry per CDR3 protein. Of some 1.5 million distinct CDR3 sequences detected, roughly two fifths appear once; the ten largest clones hold over 3.5%. Sequences were obtained from blood. The receptor source for this set is a woman between 18 and 29 years old in good health.

The J gene is TRBJ1-1, the V gene TRBV29-1; TRBD1 matches 7 bases. The germline V gene has CDR1 SQVTM and CDR2 ANQGSEA. J lost 12 bases, V lost 6 bases, and 19 bases had no gene match. The CDR3 is 14 residues long. For the CDR3, the DNA is TGCAGCGTCGAACAGGGGAGCAGGGCCCTAGGGACTTTCTTT. It codes for CSVEQGSRALGTFF.

This clonotype was picked up one time. This chain uses TRBV11-2 with TRBJ2-1, with unresolved D. CDR3 length: 17 residues. With 0 bases removed from V and 3 bases from J, the gap between germline ends came to 15 bases. Germline V gives CDR1 SGHAT, CDR2 FQNNGV. The CDR3 DNA reads TGTGCCAGCAGCTTAGATCCCGGCGTGAGCTACTACAATGAGCAGTTCTTC. This encodes CASSLDPGVSYYNEQFF.

This clonotype has only a few counts. The V call is TRBV3-1, the J call TRBJ1-1, with D perhaps matching TRBD1 (5 bases). The CDR3 extends over 15 amino acids. Trimming removed 0 bases from V and 1 base from J, with 9 bases in between. Germline V gene lookup returns CDR1 LGHDT and CDR2 YNNKEL (reference sequence). The CDR3 loop is CASSQDAGANTEAFF. For the CDR3, the DNA is TGTGCCAGCAGCCAAGATGCCGGGGCGAACACTGAAGCTTTCTTT.

This clonotype was observed a single time. This rearrangement joins TRBV11-2 to TRBJ1-1, with a tentative D call TRBD1 (6 bases). Germline lookup yields CDR1 SGHAT and CDR2 FQNNGV. V lost 5 bases and J lost 4, with 14 bases in between. The CDR3 consists of 14 residues. CDR3 coding DNA: TGTGCCAGCAGCCTGGGACACGGGAGCACTGAAGCTTTCTTT. Translated, it gives CASSLGHGSTEAFF.

The CDR3 here is CASSPTLAGGAYNEQFF. The CDR3 nucleotides are TGTGCCAGCAGCCCAACGTTAGCGGGGGGGGCCTACAATGAGCAGTTCTTC. The gene calls are TRBV7-2 and TRBJ2-1, with TRBD2 identical over 11 bases. J lost 2 bases, V lost 5 bases, and 8 bases had no gene match. Looked up from germline, CDR1 is SGHTA and CDR2 is FQGNSA. The CDR3 has 17 amino acids.

This clonotype has a handful of counts. The chain combines TRBV2 with TRBJ2-5; D possibly corresponds to TRBD2 (5 bases). The V end lost 3 bases, the J end lost 2 bases, and 7 bases lay between the germline ends. Per the germline V gene, CDR1 is SNHLY and CDR2 is FYNNEI. The length of the CDR3 is 13 residues. Here the CDR3 DNA reads TGTGCCAGCAGTGACGTAGCGCAAGAGACCCAGTACTTC. Residues: CASSDVAQETQYF.

The V call is TRBV15, the J call TRBJ2-1; 9 nucleotides align to TRBD1. The V gene's germline CDR1 is LNHNV and CDR2 YYDKDF (reference sequence). This CDR3 has 17 amino acids. Trimming at V came to 0 bases and at J to 3 bases, leaving 6 bases not matched to a gene. The CDR3 loop reads CATSREKGTGIYNEQFF. In nucleotides, the CDR3 is TGTGCCACCAGCAGAGAGAAGGGGACAGGGATCTACAATGAGCAGTTCTTC. Looking up the rest from reference TRBV15 and TRBJ2-1 gives the full variable domain: DAMVIQNPRYQVTQFGKPVTLSCSQTLNHNVMYWYQQKSSQAPKLLFHYYDKDFNNEADTPDNFQSRRPNTSFCFLDIRSPGLGDTAMYLCATSREKGTGIYNEQFFGPGTRLTVL.

This clonotype was recorded a few times. The chain combines TRBV7-2 with TRBJ2-7, with D hard to call. Per the germline V gene, CDR1 is SGHTA and CDR2 is FQGNSA. The CDR3 has 13 residues. Trimming cost V 1 base and J 9 bases, with 13 bases left between them. CDR3 DNA sequence: TGTGCCAGCAGCTTAGAGGGCCCCCGTACGCAGTACTTC. The encoded protein is CASSLEGPRTQYF.

The V gene is TRBV28, the J gene TRBJ2-7; perhaps D is TRBD1 or TRBD2 (5 bases each). The CDR3 is 15 residues long. CDR1 and CDR2 (germline): MDHEN, SYDVKM. V was shortened by 2 bases and J by 3 bases, with 14 bases between the two germline ends. In DNA, the CDR3 is TGTGCCAGCAGTTTAACCCGCCGGGACGGCTACGAGCAGTACTTC. This codes for CASSLTRRDGYEQYF.

The CDR3 spells CASSSNRGRNNSPLHF. Here the CDR3 DNA reads TGTGCCAGCAGTTCCAACAGGGGGCGCAATAATTCACCCCTCCACTTT. The chain recombines TRBV27 with TRBJ1-6; TRBD1 matches 9 bases. The germline gives CDR1 MNHEY, CDR2 SMNVEV (reference sequence). The CDR3 length is 16 residues. After removal of 4 bases from V and 5 bases from J, the junction contained 6 bases not matched to a gene.

This clonotype was picked up a small number of times. The V gene is TRBV3-1, the J gene TRBJ2-7; the D gene is possibly TRBD2 (6 bases). Trimming removed 4 bases at V and 4 bases at J, with 14 bases between. From germline, CDR1 is LGHDT and CDR2 YNNKEL (reference sequence). This CDR3 has 14 residues. CDR3 protein: CASSPASGDYEQYF. In DNA form, the CDR3 reads TGTGCCAGCAGCCCAGCGTCGGGGGATTACGAGCAGTACTTC.

The genes are TRBV7-3 and TRBJ2-1, with 7 bases matching TRBD1. The germline V gene has CDR1 SGHTA and CDR2 FQGTGA. The V gene end was trimmed by 5 bases and the J gene end by 8 bases; junction bases not matched to a gene: 9. The CDR3 contains 14 residues. The CDR3 loop is CASSLKDRRDEQFF. In DNA, the CDR3 is TGTGCCAGCAGCCTAAAGGACAGGCGGGATGAGCAGTTCTTC.

This clonotype has just one count. This chain links TRBV28 with TRBJ2-7, with a weak D call TRBD2 (6 bases). This CDR3 is built from 16 residues. Germline V gene data show CDR1 as MDHEN and CDR2 as SYDVKM. V lost 2 bases, J lost 2 bases, and 16 bases lay in between. The CDR3 nucleotides are TGTGCCAGCAGTTTAAGTGGGAGCGGGTTTCCCTACGAGCAGTACTTC. Protein sequence: CASSLSGSGFPYEQYF.

This clonotype was recorded at least ten times. V and J are TRBV12-3 or TRBV12-4 and TRBJ2-3, with D unresolved. Trimming cost V 3 bases and J 4 bases, with 8 bases left between them. The CDR3 length is 13 residues. In DNA form, the CDR3 reads TGTGCCAGCAGTTTCGGTAGGCCAGATACGCAGTATTTT. Amino acid sequence: CASSFGRPDTQYF.

With respect to this clonotype: The junction and the germline gene differ at one end; a read error may be behind it. The chain links TRBV3-1 to TRBJ2-3; TRBD2 matches 8 bases. CDR1 LGHDT and CDR2 YNNKEL come from the germline V gene (reference sequence). This CDR3 contains 17 residues. The CDR3 DNA is TGTGCCAGCAGCCAGTATGACGGGGGGGCCGTGGCAGATGCGCAGTATTTT. Translated, it gives CASSQYDGGAVADAQYF.

Of note for this clonotype: One junction end does not reproduce the germline sequence, and a read error may be involved. CDR3 in amino acids: CASSPQGAPVTEAFF. Written as DNA, the CDR3 is TGTGCCAGCTCCCCACAGGGGGCGCCGGTCACTGAAGCTTTCTTT. This chain joins TRBV18 and TRBJ1-1; 9 nucleotides line up with TRBD1. Germline V gene lookup returns CDR1 KGHSH and CDR2 LQKENI. CDR3 size: 15 residues.

This chain uses TRBV6-5 with TRBJ2-3, with 7 bases that match TRBD2. Germline V lookup: CDR1 MNHEY, CDR2 SVGAGI. The V segment lost 6 bases and the J segment 2 bases; nucleotides outside the gene matches: 11. This CDR3 is 16 amino acids long. As DNA, the CDR3 is TGTGCCAGCAGCCCGGGGCTAGCGGAGCACACAGATACGCAGTATTTT. Amino acids: CASSPGLAEHTDTQYF.

This chain joins TRBV11-2 and TRBJ2-5; no definite D call. Germline V CDR1 and CDR2: SGHAT, FQNNGV. The CDR3 covers 14 residues. Trimming shortened V by 1 base and J by 0 bases, and 6 bases separated the two germline ends. The CDR3: CASSLAWHQETQYF. CDR3 bases: TGTGCCAGCAGCTTAGCGTGGCACCAAGAGACCCAGTACTTC.

The rearrangement uses TRBV12-3 or TRBV12-4 and TRBJ2-1, with TRBD2 matching over 7 bases. Losses at the gene ends were 5 bases for V and 5 bases for J; bases not matched to a gene: 12. The CDR3 is 16 amino acids. The CDR3 DNA sequence: TGTGCCAGCAGTCCCCATGGGGGGGGGTCTAACAATGAGCAGTTCTTC. Translating gives CASSPHGGGSNNEQFF.

Only one count was recorded for this clonotype. The V and J genes are TRBV12-3 or TRBV12-4 and TRBJ2-3, with D tentatively TRBD2 (6 bases). The CDR3 is 14 amino acids. V lost 7 bases, J lost 1 base, and 12 bases lay in between. In DNA form, the CDR3 reads TGTGCCAGCATTTCCCGACTAGGCACAGATACGCAGTATTTT. This sequence encodes CASISRLGTDTQYF.